These 3 T cell receptor beta chains were all obtained from the same sample, sequenced in a study of T-cell memory formation after mild COVID-19. TCRdb reanalysed the 5' RACE reads using MiXCR and keeps one entry per CDR3 protein. Found here are 200,000 or so distinct CDR3 sequences, approximately 16% of them singletons; the top ten hold roughly 2.3%. The sequenced material came from PBMCs or a T cell subset sorted from them (not recorded which). These receptors were collected from an adult woman who had mild COVID-19 (a few samples of this study predate the infection). Cell type and time point are not known.

The chain recombines TRBV19 with TRBJ1-6; maybe TRBD1 (6 bases). The CDR3 is 15 residues long. The V gene lost 7 bases and the J gene lost 4 bases, with 14 bases spanning the gap. The V gene's germline CDR1 is LNHDA and CDR2 SQIVND (reference sequence). The CDR3 coding sequence is TGTGCCAGTACTCTACAGGGCGTTTATAATTCACCCCTCCACTTT. As protein: CASTLQGVYNSPLHF.

The CDR3 bases are TGTGCCAGCGGCGCCCATGAGCAGTTCTTC. This codes for CASGAHEQFF. The rearrangement links TRBV2 to TRBJ2-1; D unclear. The V gene's germline CDR1 is SNHLY and CDR2 FYNNEI. The CDR3 covers 10 residues. V shed 8 bases and J shed 8 bases, with 7 bases lying between them.

As to this clonotype: Compared with germline, one end of the junction differs, possibly owing to a read error. The chain employs TRBV4-1 and TRBJ1-3; TRBD1 matches 12 bases. The CDR3 totals 14 residues. Germline V gene sequence: CDR1 MGHRA, CDR2 YSYEKL. DNA of the CDR3: TGCGCCAGCAGTCAAGGGACAGGGGGCAACACCATATATTTT. It codes for CASSQGTGGNTIYF.